Below, 13 T cell receptor beta chains from the same sample are listed, as sequenced in a study of blood T cell repertoires in COVID-19. Assay used: immunoSEQ multiplex PCR; TCRdb lists only in-frame clones, some missing. The sample includes about 150,000 clones, roughly 90% of them seen just once. Input material: PBMCs or T cells enriched from blood (not recorded which). These receptor sequences come from a woman aged 25 to 39 with acute COVID-19.

Concerning this clone itself: Its ends do not fully match the called genes, so a read error is possible. This chain links TRBV28 with TRBJ2-5; 9 positions match TRBD2. CDR1 is MDHEN and CDR2 is SYDVKM in the germline V gene. The CDR3 sequence is 12 residues long. The CDR3 DNA sequence: TGTGCCAGCAGTTTACTTAGCGGGGGCTTCGACTTC. Amino acid sequence: CASSLLSGGFDF.

This chain links TRBV6-1 with TRBJ2-7, with D possibly being TRBD1 (5 bases). Trimming stripped 3 bases from V and 0 bases from J, with 12 bases between. In germline, CDR1 is MNHNS, CDR2 SASEGT. The CDR3 is 15 residues long. In nucleotides, the CDR3 is TGTGCCAGCAGTGATGACAGACGTCGCTCCTACGAGCAGTACTTC. Translation gives CASSDDRRRSYEQYF.

The chain employs TRBV27 and TRBJ1-6; possibly TRBD1 for D (6 bases). From germline, CDR1 is MNHEY and CDR2 SMNVEV (reference sequence). V was pared by 2 bases and J by 7 bases, with 9 bases between. The CDR3 runs to 14 residues. The CDR3 loop reads CASSLRGGNSPLHF. Here the CDR3 DNA reads TGTGCCAGCAGTTTAAGAGGGGGAAATTCACCCCTCCACTTT.

This chain joins TRBV29-1 and TRBJ2-2, with TRBD1 matching 9 bases. The J segment lost 2 bases and the V segment lost 8 bases, leaving 6 bases of the junction unmatched. The CDR3 has 14 residues. Germline V lookup: CDR1 SQVTM, CDR2 ANQGSEA. The CDR3 protein is CSPGTGRNTGELFF. CDR3 DNA: TGCAGCCCCGGGACAGGGCGTAACACCGGGGAGCTGTTTTTT.

CDR3 DNA: TGTGCCAGCAGCTTAGATCCCCCTCCCGACAGGAAGGATAATGAGCAGTTCTTC. It translates to CASSLDPPPDRKDNEQFF. The gene calls are TRBV7-2 and TRBJ2-1; tentative D call: TRBD1 (6 bases). V lost 1 base and J lost 7, with 23 bases in between. CDR1 SGHTA and CDR2 FQGNSA come from the germline V gene. The CDR3 has 18 residues.

The chain employs TRBV28 and TRBJ2-5; TRBD2 matches 10 bases. With V trimmed by 10 bases and J by 1 base, 15 bases remained unmatched. The CDR3 contains 17 residues. Germline CDR1 reads MDHEN; CDR2 reads SYDVKM. CDR3 in DNA: TGTGCCACCTCCTGGGGGCTAGCGGGAGTTAGCCAAGAGACCCAGTACTTC. As protein: CATSWGLAGVSQETQYF.

This chain uses TRBV7-9 with TRBJ1-1, with 8 bases matching TRBD1. After removal of 5 bases from V and 3 bases from J, the junction contained 2 bases not matched to a gene. Germline assignment: CDR1 SEHNR and CDR2 FQNEAQ (reference sequence). This CDR3 contains 13 residues. CDR3 coding DNA: TGTGCCAGCAGCGAGACAGGGGACACTGAAGCTTTCTTT. Its translation: CASSETGDTEAFF.

The chain couples TRBV7-9 to TRBJ1-1; no clear D gene. The ends were cut back, 2 bases at V and 3 bases at J, with 10 bases in the middle. CDR1 and CDR2 (germline): SEHNR, FQNEAQ (reference sequence). This CDR3 comprises 14 residues. CDR3 region: CASSLTVSDTEAFF. The CDR3 region has the DNA TGTGCCAGCAGCTTAACGGTCTCGGACACTGAAGCTTTCTTT. The variable domain in full, with the rest retrieved from reference TRBV7-9 and TRBJ1-1, is DTGVSQNPRHKITKRGQNVTFRCDPISEHNRLYWYRQTLGQGPEFLTYFQNEAQLEKSRLLSDRFSAERPKGSFSTLEIQRTEQGDSAMYLCASSLTVSDTEAFFGQGTRLTVV.

The genes are TRBV5-1 and TRBJ2-7; D is unresolved. Germline V gene data show CDR1 as SGHRS and CDR2 as YFSETQ. V gave up 0 bases and J gave up 3 bases, with 10 bases separating them. The CDR3 spans 14 residues. The CDR3 bases are TGCGCCAGCAGCTTGGGTGCGGATTACTACGAGCAGTACTTC. Protein sequence: CASSLGADYYEQYF.

The CDR3: CASSLPGRGYGEQFF. For the CDR3, the DNA is TGTGCCAGCAGCTTGCCGGGGCGGGGTTACGGTGAGCAGTTCTTC. The chain has TRBV9 and TRBJ2-1; TRBD2 is a possible D gene (6 bases). The germline V gene encodes CDR1 SGDLS and CDR2 YYNGEE. V was pared by 4 bases and J by 9 bases, with 20 bases between. The CDR3 length is 15 residues.

The chain employs TRBV6-2 or TRBV6-3 and TRBJ1-2; maybe TRBD1 (6 bases). Germline values: CDR1 MNHEY, CDR2 SVGEGT. Trimming left V 4 bases short and J 5 bases short, with 14 bases between. The CDR3 is 14 amino acids. CDR3 protein: CASSLTDSVYGYTF. The CDR3 DNA sequence: TGTGCCAGCAGTTTAACGGACAGTGTGTATGGCTACACCTTC.

V gene TRBV6-6 combines with J gene TRBJ1-2; D gene uncertain. Trimming shortened V by 2 bases and J by 6 bases, and 7 bases separated the two germline ends. The CDR3 covers 12 residues. The germline gives CDR1 MNHNY, CDR2 SVGAGI (reference sequence). CDR3 coding DNA: TGTGCCAGCAGTTACAGGGAGAATGGCTACACCTTC. It translates to CASSYRENGYTF.

This clone was observed a single time. DNA of the CDR3: TGTGCCAGCAGTAGGGACAGCACTAACTATGGCTACACCTTC. Its protein product is CASSRDSTNYGYTF. The chain joins TRBV28 to TRBJ1-2; 7 bases fit TRBD1. The trim removed 5 bases at V and 0 bases at J, leaving 3 bases unmatched. Per the germline V gene, CDR1 is MDHEN and CDR2 is SYDVKM. There are 14 residues in the CDR3.